A single sample is the source of the 25 T cell receptor beta chains below, sequenced in a study of cytomegalovirus exposure and HLA in healthy donors listed by TCRdb under 2017. Library prep was done by the immunoSEQ multiplex PCR assay. For the multiplex PCR, a mixture combining 60 forward primers for TCR Vbeta segments and 13 reverse primers for TCR Jbeta segments was used. TCRdb mirrors the immuneACCESS table, restricted to in-frame sequences. Some clones are absent from its copies; in checked studies, under half trace to an unresolved V gene, and the reason for the others is unknown. Counted in this sample were 200,000 or so clones; 85% to 90% of them appeared once. The ten top clones hold over 1% of the sample. Sequenced: PBMCs. The source is a human donor in good health.

The gene calls are TRBV5-1 and TRBJ1-1; D uncertain. This CDR3 is 13 amino acids long. Looked up from germline, CDR1 is SGHRS and CDR2 is YFSETQ. The V end lost 6 bases, the J end lost 4 bases, and 13 bases lay between the germline ends. CDR3 nucleotide sequence: TGCGCCAGCAAACTTTCGGGATTCACTGAAGCTTTCTTT. This translates into CASKLSGFTEAFF.

The chain carries TRBV9 and TRBJ1-1; weak D call: TRBD1 (5 bases). CDR3 size: 16 residues. CDR1 and CDR2 (germline): SGDLS, YYNGEE. Trimming took off 0 bases at V and 1 base at J, with 13 bases between the two ends. In DNA form, the CDR3 reads TGTGCCAGCAGCGTAGTAACGGGGGTCCAGAACACTGAAGCTTTCTTT. This encodes CASSVVTGVQNTEAFF.

In the case of this clone: A junction boundary mismatches the germline segment, possibly from a read error. J is TRBJ1-4 and V is TRBV7-9; D perhaps matches TRBD1 (6 bases). Germline-derived CDR1 and CDR2 are SEHNR and FQNEAQ (reference sequence). CDR3 length: 16 residues. CDR3 sequence (DNA): TGTTCCAGCAGCCGTGGGGGAACAGGGAACAATGAAAAACTGTTTTTT. This translates into CSSSRGGTGNNEKLFF.

In nucleotides, the CDR3 is TGTGCCAGCACCAAGCGACGGCTCACCTACGAGCAGTACTTC. Translated, it gives CASTKRRLTYEQYF. The V and J genes are TRBV2 and TRBJ2-7; no definite D call. This CDR3 has 14 residues. V was trimmed by 7 bases and J by 2 bases, leaving 15 bases between them. Germline V CDR1 and CDR2: SNHLY, FYNNEI. The variable domain in full, with the rest retrieved from reference TRBV2 and TRBJ2-7, is EPEVTQTPSHQVTQMGQEVILRCVPISNHLYFYWYRQILGQKVEFLVSFYNNEISEKSEIFDDQFSVERPDGSNFTLKIRSTKLEDSAMYFCASTKRRLTYEQYFGPGTRLTVT.

The genes are TRBV6-5 and TRBJ2-3; a weak D match, TRBD2 (6 bases). Germline lookup yields CDR1 MNHEY and CDR2 SVGAGI. This CDR3 contains 15 residues. The V end was cut by 8 bases, the J end by 2 bases, with 17 bases between. The CDR3 DNA follows: TGTGCCAGCTCGTCAGGAGGGAGAACCACAGATACGCAGTATTTT. It codes for CASSSGGRTTDTQYF.

The chain is built from TRBV19 and TRBJ2-3; 11 positions match TRBD2. Germline values: CDR1 LNHDA, CDR2 SQIVND (reference sequence). The CDR3 contains 15 residues. V lost 6 bases to trimming and J lost 6 bases; unmatched junction nucleotides: 8. The CDR3 sequence: CASRATSGIKDTQYF. CDR3 nucleotide sequence: TGTGCCAGTAGGGCGACTAGCGGGATCAAGGATACGCAGTATTTT.

This CDR3 reads CASSRDRGHYAEAFF. In DNA, the CDR3 is TGTGCCAGTAGTAGGGACAGGGGGCATTACGCTGAAGCTTTCTTT. This rearrangement joins TRBV19 to TRBJ1-1, with 12 bases that match TRBD1. The trim removed 4 bases at V and 6 bases at J, leaving 6 bases unmatched. This CDR3 contains 15 residues. Germline V gene sequence: CDR1 LNHDA, CDR2 SQIVND (reference sequence).

The rearrangement joins TRBV11-2 to TRBJ2-3; 7 bases line up with TRBD2. The CDR3 has 15 residues. V shed 1 base and J 1 base; nucleotides not matched to a gene: 2. Germline assignment: CDR1 SGHAT and CDR2 FQNNGV. Here the CDR3 DNA reads TGTGCCAGCAGCTTAGTAAGCGGGGGCACAGATACGCAGTATTTT. Protein sequence: CASSLVSGGTDTQYF.

The V call is TRBV7-9, the J call TRBJ1-4; no clear D. CDR3 length: 14 amino acids. Germline CDR1 and CDR2: SEHNR and FQNEAQ (reference sequence). V dropped 5 bases and J dropped 8 bases, with 15 bases sitting between them. CDR3 nucleotides: TGTGCCAGCAGCCTAGAGAGGGTCGGGGAAAAACTGTTTTTT. This codes for CASSLERVGEKLFF.

The V and J genes are TRBV9 and TRBJ2-3; D not certain. The V and J ends lost 4 bases and 3 bases respectively, with 6 bases between them. CDR1 and CDR2 (germline): SGDLS, YYNGEE. The CDR3 has 12 residues. CDR3 coding DNA: TGTGCCAGCAGCCTACAGACAGATACGCAGTATTTT. It codes for CASSLQTDTQYF.

The chain joins TRBV2 to TRBJ2-3; unclear D gene. The CDR3 consists of 14 residues. Trimming removed 6 bases from V and 0 bases from J, with 10 bases in between. Germline V gene data show CDR1 as SNHLY and CDR2 as FYNNEI. This CDR3 reads CASRSLTSTDTQYF. DNA of the CDR3: TGTGCCAGCAGATCTTTGACTAGCACAGATACGCAGTATTTT.

The chain recombines TRBV6-6 with TRBJ2-7, with D uncertain. This CDR3 contains 12 residues. V lost 4 bases and J 5 bases, leaving 9 bases between the germline ends. From germline, CDR1 is MNHNY and CDR2 SVGAGI (reference sequence). CDR3 amino acids: CASSFTSHEQYF. The CDR3 coding sequence is TGTGCCAGCAGTTTTACTTCCCACGAGCAGTACTTC.

The chain has TRBV10-1 and TRBJ2-3; 9 bases map to TRBD2. The V and J ends lost 8 bases and 7 bases, in that order; junction bases with no gene match: 7. CDR1 and CDR2 from the germline V gene are WNHNN and SYGVQD (reference sequence). The CDR3 consists of 13 residues. DNA for the CDR3: TGCGCCAGCGGCGGGAGGGACCTCAATACGCAGTATTTT. Protein: CASGGRDLNTQYF.

J is TRBJ2-2 and V is TRBV14; 9 bases map to TRBD1. Germline values: CDR1 SGHDN, CDR2 FVKESK. The CDR3 loop spans 16 amino acids. With 1 base clipped from V and 5 bases from J, the junction kept 5 bases outside the gene matches. This CDR3 is CASSQVGTGRTGELFF. In DNA form, the CDR3 reads TGTGCCAGCAGCCAAGTGGGGACAGGGCGGACCGGGGAGCTGTTTTTT.

The chain recombines TRBV7-8 with TRBJ2-5; 15 bases map to TRBD2. Per the germline V gene, CDR1 is SGHVS and CDR2 is FQNEAQ. After removal of 4 bases from V and 3 bases from J, the junction contained 6 bases not matched to a gene. The CDR3 spans 17 residues. This CDR3 reads CASSSGTSGRIEETQYF. As DNA, the CDR3 is TGTGCCAGCAGCTCTGGGACTAGCGGGAGGATTGAAGAGACCCAGTACTTC.

The chain couples TRBV7-9 to TRBJ2-5, with 8 positions matching TRBD2. The CDR3 consists of 15 residues. With V trimmed by 4 bases and J by 4 bases, 8 bases remained unmatched. Germline V CDR1 and CDR2: SEHNR, FQNEAQ (reference sequence). The CDR3, as DNA: TGTGCCAGCAGCTCCGGGACTAGTGGAAGAGAGACCCAGTACTTC. Protein product: CASSSGTSGRETQYF.

This clone was detected only once. The CDR3 reads CASSFFVGQGGEKLFF. For the CDR3, the DNA is TGTGCCAGCAGCTTTTTTGTAGGCCAAGGCGGTGAAAAACTGTTTTTT. The chain joins TRBV5-5 to TRBJ1-4; no clear D gene. CDR3 length equals 16 residues. Germline assignment: CDR1 SGHKS and CDR2 YYEKEE (reference sequence). V lost 2 bases and J 7 bases, leaving 18 bases between the germline ends.

The chain has TRBV30 and TRBJ2-1; D tentatively reads TRBD1 or TRBD2 (10 bases each). V was shortened by 5 bases and J by 7 bases, with 30 bases between the two germline ends. Germline V lookup: CDR1 GTSNPN, CDR2 SVGIG (reference sequence). This CDR3 region has 18 residues. The CDR3 loop reads CAWGRTGGVGLAVNEQFF. CDR3 nucleotides: TGTGCCTGGGGGAGGACAGGGGGAGTCGGACTAGCGGTAAATGAGCAGTTCTTC.

This chain connects TRBV7-8 to TRBJ2-2, with 11 bases that match TRBD2. J lost 6 bases, V lost 3 bases, and 15 bases had no gene match. CDR3 size: 19 residues. The germline V gene has CDR1 SGHVS and CDR2 FQNEAQ. CDR3 DNA sequence: TGTGCCAGCAGCTTGACGTCCCTTAGCGGGAGGGTAGTCTCCGGGGAGCTGTTTTTT. Its translation is CASSLTSLSGRVVSGELFF.

This chain uses TRBV12-5 with TRBJ2-1; 10 bases line up with TRBD2. V dropped 7 bases and J dropped 11; count of bases not matched to a gene: 2. Germline V gene data show CDR1 as LGHNT and CDR2 as FRNRAP. This CDR3 is 11 amino acids long. DNA for the CDR3: TGTGCTAGTGTAACTAGCGGGAAGCAGTTCTTC. The encoded protein is CASVTSGKQFF.

This clone occurred a few times. The sample holds other DNA sequences that translate to the same CDR3. The gene calls are TRBV19 and TRBJ2-2; 9 nucleotides match TRBD1. Germline V gene data show CDR1 as LNHDA and CDR2 as SQIVND (reference sequence). The ends lost 8 bases at V and 5 bases at J; junction bases unmatched: 9. This CDR3 comprises 15 residues. The CDR3 sequence: CASSRTGAGTGELFF. CDR3 nucleotides: TGTGCCAGTTCTAGGACAGGGGCCGGGACCGGGGAGCTGTTTTTT.

As concerns this clone: Other DNA sequences in this sample translate to the same CDR3. The chain links TRBV19 to TRBJ2-7, with 9 bases aligning to TRBD2. CDR3 length: 14 amino acids. Germline V gene data show CDR1 as LNHDA and CDR2 as SQIVND (reference sequence). V dropped 3 bases and J dropped 0; count of bases not matched to a gene: 0. As DNA, the CDR3 is TGTGCCAGTAGTATTAGCGGGAGCTCCTACGAGCAGTACTTC. It encodes CASSISGSSYEQYF.

The chain has TRBV2 and TRBJ2-7; a weak D match, TRBD2 (5 bases). V shed 6 bases and J shed 3 bases, with 15 bases lying between them. CDR3 size: 14 residues. CDR1 and CDR2 (germline): SNHLY, FYNNEI. The CDR3 loop reads CASSRGYLGYEQYF. As DNA, the CDR3 is TGTGCCAGCAGCCGGGGTTATCTGGGCTACGAGCAGTACTTC.

V gene TRBV7-6 combines with J gene TRBJ2-3; possibly TRBD1 for D (6 bases). The CDR3 sequence is 11 residues long. Germline lookup yields CDR1 SGHVS and CDR2 FNYEAQ. V gave up 6 bases and J gave up 9 bases, with 10 bases separating them. CDR3 in DNA: TGTGCCAGCAGTTCCGGACAGACGCAGTATTTT. Translation: CASSSGQTQYF.

V usage is TRBV7-2 and J usage is TRBJ2-7; tentative D call: TRBD1 (5 bases). V was cut by 4 bases and J by 5 bases, with 15 bases left in between. The CDR3 is made up of 14 amino acids. Looked up from germline, CDR1 is SGHTA and CDR2 is FQGNSA. The CDR3 here is CASSSRYRIHEQYF. CDR3 nucleotides: TGTGCCAGCAGCTCCCGCTACAGGATCCACGAGCAGTACTTC. The full variable domain, rest sourced from reference TRBV7-2 and TRBJ2-7, is GAGVSQSPSNKVTEKGKDVELRCDPISGHTALYWYRQSLGQGLEFLIYFQGNSAPDKSGLPSDRFSAERTGGSVSTLTIQRTQQEDSAVYLCASSSRYRIHEQYFGPGTRLTVT.